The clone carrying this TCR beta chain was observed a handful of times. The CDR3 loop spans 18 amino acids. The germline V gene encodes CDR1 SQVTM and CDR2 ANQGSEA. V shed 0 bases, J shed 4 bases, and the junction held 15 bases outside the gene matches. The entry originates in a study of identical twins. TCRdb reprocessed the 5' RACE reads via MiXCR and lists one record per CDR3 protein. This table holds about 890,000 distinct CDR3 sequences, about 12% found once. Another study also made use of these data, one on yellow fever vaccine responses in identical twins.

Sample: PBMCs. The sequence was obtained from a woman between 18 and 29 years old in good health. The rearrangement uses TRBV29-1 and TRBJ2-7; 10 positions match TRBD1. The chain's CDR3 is CSVEDRRGKTGGFYEQYF. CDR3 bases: TGCAGCGTTGAAGATCGAAGGGGAAAGACAGGGGGCTTTTACGAGCAGTACTTC.